The 27 T cell receptor beta chains below come from one sample, sequenced in a study of T-cell reconstitution after alpha-beta-depleted transplantation in children. Construction of the TCRbeta library involved unique molecular identifiers. From the PCR reads, TCRdb called clonotypes with MiXCR, one entry per CDR3 protein. The sample consists of hundreds of thousands of distinct CDR3 sequences, 10% to 15% of them appearing once. Specimen: PBMCs, collected before TCRalphabeta/CD19-depleted stem cell transplant. Every receptor here comes from a girl aged 2 to 10 with congenital amegakaryocytic thrombocytopenia, due to receive a stem cell transplant.

This clonotype has more than one count but fewer than ten. This sequence joins TRBV29-1 and TRBJ2-7, with D tentatively TRBD2 (6 bases). This CDR3 spans 12 amino acids. CDR1 SQVTM and CDR2 ANQGSEA come from the germline V gene. V was trimmed by 1 base and J by 2 bases, leaving 6 bases between them. CDR3 sequence: CSVEVAAYEQYF. Here the CDR3 DNA reads TGCAGCGTTGAAGTAGCGGCCTACGAGCAGTACTTC.

This chain links TRBV7-6 with TRBJ2-3, with D tentatively TRBD2 (5 bases). From germline, CDR1 is SGHVS and CDR2 FNYEAQ. CDR3 length: 17 amino acids. Trimming took 2 bases from V and 1 from J, leaving 16 bases between them. The CDR3 loop is CASSLFPPRSGTDTQYF. CDR3 nucleotide sequence: TGTGCCAGCAGCTTATTTCCCCCGCGTAGCGGCACAGATACGCAGTATTTT.

The gene calls are TRBV29-1 and TRBJ2-7, with D perhaps matching TRBD2 (6 bases). Germline lookup yields CDR1 SQVTM and CDR2 ANQGSEA. V lost 1 base and J 2 bases, leaving 15 bases between the germline ends. The CDR3 has 15 residues. The CDR3 sequence is CSVEGGGTQPYEQYF. The CDR3 DNA reads as TGCAGCGTTGAAGGGGGTGGGACTCAGCCCTACGAGCAGTACTTC.

This clonotype came up many times. The chain has TRBV3-1 and TRBJ2-2; D is perhaps TRBD1 (6 bases). In germline, CDR1 is LGHDT, CDR2 YNNKEL (reference sequence). The V end was cut by 6 bases, the J end by 4 bases, with 15 bases between. This CDR3 is 15 amino acids long. CDR3 in amino acids: CASSRTARITGELFF. DNA of the CDR3: TGTGCCAGCAGTCGGACAGCTAGAATCACCGGGGAGCTGTTTTTT.

The chain links TRBV29-1 to TRBJ1-2; D gene ambiguous. V gave up 6 bases and J gave up 2 bases, with 10 bases separating them. Germline V gene data show CDR1 as SQVTM and CDR2 as ANQGSEA. The CDR3 is 12 residues long. This CDR3 reads CSVGGRNYGYTF. CDR3 DNA sequence: TGCAGCGTCGGAGGACGGAACTATGGCTACACCTTC.

The chain is built from TRBV5-1 and TRBJ2-5; no clear D. Trimming cost V 5 bases and J 4 bases, with 6 bases left between them. Germline CDR1 and CDR2: SGHRS and YFSETQ. The CDR3 has 11 residues. CDR3 sequence: CASRSLETQYF. In nucleotides, the CDR3 is TGCGCCAGCAGATCACTAGAGACCCAGTACTTC.

This clonotype was counted many times. The rearrangement links TRBV7-9 to TRBJ2-1; D unresolved. The germline CDR1 and CDR2 sequences are SEHNR and FQNEAQ (reference sequence). The CDR3 extends over 12 amino acids. Deletions cut 5 bases from V and 14 bases from J, with 16 bases between. DNA of the CDR3: TGTGCCAGCAGCATAGAAGGGTTTCTGGAGTTCTTC. Amino acids: CASSIEGFLEFF.

The genes are TRBV12-3 or TRBV12-4 and TRBJ1-5; 9 bases line up with TRBD1. The V segment lost 4 bases and the J segment 8 bases; nucleotides outside the gene matches: 9. The CDR3 is 15 amino acids. DNA of the CDR3: TGTGCCAGCAGTTCCCGGGACAGGGAGGGGGAGCCCCAGCATTTT. This gives the protein CASSSRDREGEPQHF.

The rearrangement uses TRBV20-1 and TRBJ1-2; D uncertain. Germline values: CDR1 DFQATT, CDR2 SNEGSKA (reference sequence). Trimming stripped 0 bases from V and 3 bases from J, with 14 bases between. This CDR3 is 15 amino acids long. CDR3 bases: TGCAGTGCTAGAGATCTCATACAGCCTTACTATGGCTACACCTTC. Amino acid sequence: CSARDLIQPYYGYTF.

Ten or more counts support this clonotype. This chain joins TRBV5-1 and TRBJ2-2; the match to TRBD1 covers 7 bases. The CDR3 sequence is 13 residues long. Germline CDR1 SGHRS, CDR2 YFSETQ. V trimming: 3 bases; J trimming: 6 bases; junction bases outside the gene matches: 2. Here the CDR3 reads CASSWTGAGELFF. As DNA, the CDR3 is TGCGCCAGCAGCTGGACAGGAGCCGGGGAGCTGTTTTTT. Looking up the rest from reference TRBV5-1 and TRBJ2-2 gives the full variable domain: KAGVTQTPRYLIKTRGQQVTLSCSPISGHRSVSWYQQTPGQGLQFLFEYFSETQRNKGNFPGRFSGRQFSNSRSEMNVSTLELGDSALYLCASSWTGAGELFFGEGSRLTVL.

The chain is built from TRBV5-1 and TRBJ2-1, with D perhaps matching TRBD2 (6 bases). Trimming removed 7 bases from V and 8 bases from J, with 22 bases in between. Germline V gives CDR1 SGHRS, CDR2 YFSETQ. The CDR3 contains 15 residues. The CDR3 region has the DNA TGCGCCAGCCGTACCATACTGGGGGGAATCCATGAGCAGTTCTTC. This translates into CASRTILGGIHEQFF.

This clonotype was seen repeatedly, ten times or more. V usage is TRBV20-1 and J usage is TRBJ2-1; no definite D call. This CDR3 comprises 10 residues. Germline CDR1 DFQATT, CDR2 SNEGSKA (reference sequence). Deletions cut 2 bases from V and 10 bases from J, with 6 bases between. CDR3 sequence: CSARWREQFF. DNA for the CDR3: TGCAGTGCTAGATGGCGAGAGCAGTTCTTC.

This clonotype was seen many times. This chain links TRBV7-9 with TRBJ2-1; TRBD2 matches 8 bases. The V segment lost 1 base and the J segment 8 bases; nucleotides outside the gene matches: 4. This CDR3 is built from 14 residues. From germline, CDR1 is SEHNR and CDR2 FQNEAQ (reference sequence). CDR3 sequence (DNA): TGTGCCAGCAGCTTAGAAGCGGGAGTCCATGAGCAGTTCTTC. This gives the protein CASSLEAGVHEQFF.

In this sample, this clonotype turned up a few times. The CDR3 loop is CASSSLILSGVNNEQFF. CDR3 in DNA: TGTGCCAGCAGTTCCCTAATTCTTAGCGGGGTAAACAATGAGCAGTTCTTC. The rearrangement uses TRBV27 and TRBJ2-1; 8 nucleotides align to TRBD2. The CDR3 consists of 17 residues. After removal of 4 bases from V and 5 bases from J, the junction contained 13 bases not matched to a gene. Germline V gene data show CDR1 as MNHEY and CDR2 as SMNVEV (reference sequence).

V usage is TRBV7-8 and J usage is TRBJ2-1; possibly TRBD2 for D (6 bases). Per germline, CDR1 SGHVS and CDR2 FQNEAQ. This CDR3 spans 13 amino acids. The ends were cut back, 9 bases at V and 3 bases at J, with 12 bases in the middle. The DNA of the CDR3 is TGTGCCAGTCCCGGGACTTTCTACAATGAGCAGTTCTTC. Translation: CASPGTFYNEQFF.

This clonotype has ten or more counts. The chain links TRBV12-3 or TRBV12-4 to TRBJ2-5; D unresolved. Trimming cost V 3 bases and J 1 base, with 6 bases left between them. The CDR3 is made up of 13 amino acids. The CDR3 DNA is TGTGCCAGCAGTTTTGAAGCCCAAGAGACCCAGTACTTC. Protein: CASSFEAQETQYF.

This clonotype was picked up many times. The chain joins TRBV20-1 to TRBJ2-7; 12 bases align to TRBD1. CDR1 is DFQATT and CDR2 is SNEGSKA in the germline V gene (reference sequence). Trimming cost V 7 bases and J 7 bases; bases outside gene matches: 8. The length of the CDR3 is 13 residues. This CDR3 is CSVRDRGRREQYF. The CDR3 DNA sequence: TGCAGTGTTCGGGACAGGGGGCGAAGGGAGCAGTACTTC.

As concerns this clonotype: One end of the junction is discordant with germline, which a read error may explain. The chain joins TRBV20-1 to TRBJ2-1; 10 bases fit TRBD2. The CDR3 extends over 18 amino acids. The V gene's germline CDR1 is DFQATT and CDR2 SNEGSKA (reference sequence). CDR3 region: CCARARLAGEGKYNEQFF. CDR3 bases: TGCTGTGCTAGAGCTCGGCTAGCGGGAGAGGGGAAGTACAATGAGCAGTTCTTC.

This clonotype was seen at least ten times. This rearrangement joins TRBV6-5 to TRBJ2-5; possible D gene TRBD1, 5 bases. Germline CDR1 MNHEY, CDR2 SVGAGI. The V end lost 4 bases, the J end lost 4 bases, and 10 bases lay between the germline ends. The CDR3 loop spans 13 amino acids. CDR3 sequence reads: CASSFDRLETQYF. The CDR3 nucleotides read TGTGCCAGCAGTTTCGACAGATTAGAGACCCAGTACTTC.

The CDR3 DNA reads TGTGCCAGCAGCTTACCCGGGATTACCTACGAGCAGTACTTC. It is translated as CASSLPGITYEQYF. This sequence joins TRBV7-8 and TRBJ2-7, with D possibly matching TRBD2 (5 bases). Per the germline V gene, CDR1 is SGHVS and CDR2 is FQNEAQ. The V gene lost 2 bases and the J gene lost 2 bases, with 10 bases spanning the gap. There are 14 residues in the CDR3.

This clonotype turned up a few times. This chain uses TRBV3-1 with TRBJ2-5; TRBD1 aligns across 10 bases. This CDR3 is 15 amino acids long. The V gene's germline CDR1 is LGHDT and CDR2 YNNKEL (reference sequence). J gave up 5 bases and V 0 bases, and 3 bases lay outside the gene matches. CDR3 residues: CASSQEGQGYETQYF. The CDR3 DNA reads as TGTGCCAGCAGCCAAGAGGGACAGGGGTATGAGACCCAGTACTTC.

This clonotype came up a few times. This chain joins TRBV5-1 and TRBJ2-7; D gene unclear. Trimming took off 4 bases at V and 6 bases at J, with 20 bases between the two ends. Germline CDR1 reads SGHRS; CDR2 reads YFSETQ. The CDR3 consists of 15 residues. This CDR3 is CASSPTPEKGLEQYF. The CDR3 DNA sequence: TGCGCCAGCAGCCCAACTCCCGAGAAAGGCCTCGAGCAGTACTTC.

In the case of this clonotype: Possible read error: a much larger clone is one base away. The V gene is TRBV5-1, the J gene TRBJ2-1; D is perhaps TRBD2 (6 bases). Trimming pared 1 base from V and 3 bases from J, leaving 26 bases between. The germline V gene encodes CDR1 SGHRS and CDR2 YFSETQ. CDR3 length: 20 residues. CDR3 loop: CASSLYGGNSGLRFYNEQFF. The CDR3 region has the DNA TGCGCCAGCAGCTTGTATGGGGGTAATAGCGGTCTCCGCTTCTACAATGAGCAGTTCTTC.

CDR3 loop: CSATRDNRAGELFF. As DNA, the CDR3 is TGCAGTGCCACCCGGGACAACCGGGCCGGGGAGCTGTTTTTT. V gene TRBV20-1 combines with J gene TRBJ2-2; D might be TRBD1 (6 bases). This CDR3 contains 14 residues. The germline CDR1 and CDR2 sequences are DFQATT and SNEGSKA (reference sequence). Trimming took 6 bases from V and 6 from J, leaving 17 bases between them.

There are many counts of this clonotype. This chain links TRBV20-1 with TRBJ2-3, with D unclear. CDR3 length equals 11 residues. Germline CDR1 reads DFQATT; CDR2 reads SNEGSKA (reference sequence). The ends were cut back, 5 bases at V and 3 bases at J, with 6 bases in the middle. The CDR3 here is CSALKTDTQYF. The CDR3 bases are TGCAGTGCTCTAAAAACAGATACGCAGTATTTT.

This clonotype was picked up many times. V and J are TRBV28 and TRBJ2-7, with TRBD1 as a possible D gene (6 bases). This CDR3 comprises 13 residues. The V gene's germline CDR1 is MDHEN and CDR2 SYDVKM. Trimming shortened V by 3 bases and J by 3 bases, and 9 bases separated the two germline ends. The CDR3 loop is CASSFPDSYEQYF. The CDR3 bases are TGTGCCAGCAGTTTCCCGGACAGCTACGAGCAGTACTTC.

Many counts were recorded for this clonotype. The gene calls are TRBV2 and TRBJ1-4; TRBD1 might be the D (5 bases). Germline lookup yields CDR1 SNHLY and CDR2 FYNNEI. V dropped 8 bases and J dropped 5 bases, with 12 bases sitting between them. The CDR3 has 13 amino acids. The CDR3: CASPGTRNEKLFF. DNA for the CDR3: TGTGCCAGCCCCGGGACGAGGAATGAAAAACTGTTTTTT.